This T cell receptor (beta chain) was recorded in a study of blood T cell repertoires in COVID-19. Here immunoSEQ multiplex PCR was the method, and the copy in TCRdb shows in-frame clones only, minus some. The profile covers 220,000 or so clones, with more than 85% appearing a single time and 10% taken by the ten largest. This clone was seen just once. The clonotype comes from a woman aged 50 to 65 with COVID-19, enrolled during active disease. Sequencing was done on a sample of peripheral blood.

CDR3: CASSQVGGGNYGYTF. As DNA, the CDR3 is TGCGCCAGCAGCCAAGTAGGGGGGGGCAACTATGGCTACACCTTC. J is TRBJ1-2 and V is TRBV4-1; possible D gene TRBD1, 6 bases. The CDR3 spans 15 residues. V was pared by 1 base and J by 2 bases, with 11 bases between. From germline, CDR1 is MGHRA and CDR2 YSYEKL.